This T cell receptor beta chain was obtained from a study of identical twins. Study observations and caveats: Invariant MAIT and iNKT cells could partly confound zero-insertion analyses. Its conclusions, products of cross-sectional statistical analysis, did not come from following the same donors.

In its sample, this clonotype was seen a few times. Its specificity is not known. With no exceptions, donors were healthy Caucasians. The CDR3 contains 17 residues. The V segment lost 1 base and the J segment 3 bases; nucleotides outside the gene matches: 3. TCRdb processed the 5' RACE reads anew with MiXCR; each CDR3 protein has one entry. The data contain a few hundred thousand distinct CDR3 sequences, 13% to 15% of them singletons. The sample was also reused in another study, on yellow fever vaccine responses in identical twins.

The clonotype originates from a young woman in good health. Material: CD4+ T cells sorted from blood. The chain combines TRBV12-3 or TRBV12-4 with TRBJ2-6; TRBD2 matches 10 bases. This chain's CDR3 is CASSLERGGFGANVLTF. As DNA, the CDR3 is TGTGCCAGCAGTTTAGAGCGGGGGGGATTTGGGGCCAACGTCCTGACTTTC.